This T cell receptor (beta chain) stems from a study of tissue T cells after allogeneic stem cell transplantation. Study-level points and caveats: Only a limited share of tissue TCRs appeared in blood or spleen. Within patients, tissue anatomy strongly shaped TCR repertoire composition.

Profiled with immunoSEQ multiplex PCR; TCRdb holds only in-frame clones, not every one. Altogether 48,000 or so clones are present, roughly four fifths being singletons, with the ten largest covering roughly 0.66%. Germline lookup yields CDR1 SGHSA and CDR2 FRNQAP. The CDR3 runs to 13 residues. J lost 7 bases, V lost 3 bases, and 4 bases had no gene match. In regard to this clone: Its antigen remains unidentified. All gene names here are mouse names. The read ends 1 residue before the CDR3 terminus; that terminus is restored from the germline J gene.

The sequencing input was sorted cells pooled from one or two spleens. The gene calls are TRBV16 and TRBJ1-1, with TRBD1 matching 8 bases. The sequence was obtained from a pool of C57BL/6 mice in good health. CDR3 bases read: TGTGCAAGCAGCTTCCCGGACAGGGTAGAAGTCTTC. It is translated as CASSFPDRVEVF. The full CDR3 is CASSFPDRVEVFF.